Following are 12 T cell receptor beta chains from one sample sequenced in a study of T-cell reconstitution after alpha-beta-depleted transplantation in children. Unique molecular identifiers tagged the TCRbeta library. TCRdb independently ran MiXCR on the PCR reads; one entry per CDR3 protein. The sample has 250,000 to 300,000 distinct CDR3 sequences; roughly a tenth are singletons. Here the sequenced sample was PBMCs, taken before TCRalphabeta/CD19-depleted stem cell transplant. Receptor source: a boy in the first two years of life with acute myeloid leukemia, due to receive a stem cell transplant.

The gene calls are TRBV4-1 and TRBJ1-5, with 7 bases lining up with TRBD1. The length of the CDR3 is 15 residues. Trimming removed 1 base from V and 2 bases from J; junction bases left unmatched: 2. Germline V gene data show CDR1 as MGHRA and CDR2 as YSYEKL. CDR3 nucleotide sequence: TGCGCCAGCAGCCAAGCCGGGACAGGCAATCAGCCCCAGCATTTT. This codes for CASSQAGTGNQPQHF.

This chain uses TRBV10-3 with TRBJ2-7, with D tentatively TRBD2 (5 bases). Germline CDR1 reads ENHRY; CDR2 reads SYGVKD. This CDR3 has 14 residues. With 3 bases removed from V and 3 bases from J, the gap between germline ends came to 12 bases. The CDR3 sequence: CAISERGLGYEQYF. CDR3 bases: TGTGCCATCAGTGAAAGAGGGTTGGGCTACGAGCAGTACTTC.

This chain joins TRBV7-2 and TRBJ2-1; TRBD1 matches at 8 bases. Germline CDR1 reads SGHTA; CDR2 reads FQGNSA. This CDR3 contains 14 residues. J was trimmed by 6 bases and V by 6 bases; bases with no gene match: 7. CDR3 coding DNA: TGTGCCAGCAGGAAGGACAGGGTAGGCAATGAGCAGTTCTTC. It codes for CASRKDRVGNEQFF.

There are many counts of this clonotype. The J gene is TRBJ1-5, the V gene TRBV20-1; no clear D. Germline V gene data show CDR1 as DFQATT and CDR2 as SNEGSKA (reference sequence). V shed 5 bases and J shed 5 bases, with 16 bases lying between them. This CDR3 has 14 residues. For the CDR3, the DNA is TGCAGTGCTGTGACCCTGGAGGGAGATCAGCCCCAGCATTTT. Protein: CSAVTLEGDQPQHF.

In its sample, this clonotype was seen many times. V gene TRBV5-6 combines with J gene TRBJ2-1; 8 bases agree with TRBD2. The V and J ends lost 3 bases and 6 bases, in that order; junction bases with no gene match: 5. Germline CDR1 and CDR2: SGHDT and YYEEEE. CDR3 length equals 14 residues. The CDR3 reads CASSSGLVVNEQFF. The CDR3 region has the DNA TGTGCCAGCAGCTCGGGACTAGTAGTCAATGAGCAGTTCTTC.

V and J are TRBV13 and TRBJ2-1; TRBD2 matches 7 bases. The CDR3 totals 14 residues. Looked up from germline, CDR1 is PRHDT and CDR2 is FYEKMQ (reference sequence). J was trimmed by 4 bases and V by 7 bases; bases with no gene match: 7. CDR3 residues: CASKGGSRYNEQFF. The CDR3 nucleotides are TGTGCCAGCAAGGGCGGGAGTAGGTACAATGAGCAGTTCTTC.

This clonotype showed up just a few times. The rearrangement links TRBV9 to TRBJ2-3; TRBD2 agrees at 11 bases. The CDR3 consists of 17 residues. Germline CDR1 reads SGDLS; CDR2 reads YYNGEE. The junction had 7 bases not matched to a gene; V was cut back by 0 bases and J by 4 bases. CDR3: CASSVGTSGSVADTQYF. CDR3 in DNA: TGTGCCAGCAGCGTAGGCACTAGCGGGAGTGTAGCAGATACGCAGTATTTT. Together with reference TRBV9 and TRBJ2-3, the CDR3 gives the full variable domain: DSGVTQTPKHLITATGQRVTLRCSPRSGDLSVYWYQQSLDQGLQFLIQYYNGEERAKGNILERFSAQQFPDLHSELNLSSLELGDSALYFCASSVGTSGSVADTQYFGPGTRLTVL.

The V call is TRBV6-5, the J call TRBJ1-2; D unclear. V was shortened by 2 bases and J by 4 bases, with 20 bases between the two germline ends. This CDR3 is 17 amino acids long. Germline assignment: CDR1 MNHEY and CDR2 SVGAGI. In DNA, the CDR3 is TGTGCCAGCAGTTACGGGTCTAACTTGATACCATCCTATGGCTACACCTTC. It translates to CASSYGSNLIPSYGYTF.

This clonotype has ten or more counts. The J gene is TRBJ1-5, the V gene TRBV6-6; D possibly corresponds to TRBD1 (5 bases). V was trimmed by 0 bases and J by 7 bases, leaving 7 bases between them. This CDR3 region has 13 residues. Germline V lookup: CDR1 MNHNY, CDR2 SVGAGI (reference sequence). The CDR3 loop reads CASSYSGVQPQHF. In DNA form, the CDR3 reads TGTGCCAGCAGTTACTCAGGGGTCCAGCCCCAGCATTTT.

This clonotype was seen only a few times. The V call is TRBV30, the J call TRBJ1-4, with a possible D match to TRBD1 (5 bases). V was pared by 0 bases and J by 5 bases, with 13 bases between. Per germline, CDR1 GTSNPN and CDR2 SVGIG (reference sequence). CDR3 length: 15 amino acids. In nucleotides, the CDR3 is TGTGCCTGGAGTGTACAAGGAGGGACGAATGAAAAACTGTTTTTT. It yields the protein CAWSVQGGTNEKLFF.

This clonotype was seen only a few times. This chain joins TRBV5-1 and TRBJ2-3, with TRBD2 identical over 9 bases. CDR3 length: 17 residues. The ends lost 0 bases at V and 0 bases at J; junction bases unmatched: 5. Per the germline V gene, CDR1 is SGHRS and CDR2 is YFSETQ. CDR3 residues: CASSLEAGGLSTDTQYF. CDR3 nucleotide sequence: TGCGCCAGCAGCTTGGAGGCGGGAGGGCTGAGCACAGATACGCAGTATTTT.

This clonotype was found many times. This sequence joins TRBV12-3 or TRBV12-4 and TRBJ2-5, with 7 bases that match TRBD1. This CDR3 is 14 amino acids long. V shed 6 bases, J shed 6 bases, and the junction held 10 bases outside the gene matches. CDR3 DNA sequence: TGTGCCAGCAGCCCTGACAGGGTGATTCAGACCCAGTACTTC. Translated: CASSPDRVIQTQYF.